These 12 T cell receptor beta chains share one sample of origin, sequenced in a study of metastatic and nonmetastatic thyroid tumors. Ahead of thyroid surgery, no patient had received treatment of any kind. MiXCR was used by TCRdb to re-call the PCR reads. The top ten clones hold 16% of a sample with 9,400 or so clones, roughly 31% of them seen once. Specimen: adjacent normal tissue. All receptors derive from a female donor with papillary thyroid cancer or a benign thyroid nodule (not recorded which). Some clones in this sample may be carry-over from other donors' samples.

This clone was observed a handful of times. The V call is TRBV28, the J call TRBJ2-7, with 7 bases aligning to TRBD1. There are 15 residues in the CDR3. V shed 6 bases and J 0 bases; nucleotides not matched to a gene: 8. CDR1 MDHEN and CDR2 SYDVKM come from the germline V gene. The DNA for the CDR3 is TGTGCCAGCAGGCTAGACAGGGCAAGCTCCTACGAGCAGTACTTC. Amino acids: CASRLDRASSYEQYF.

A few counts support this clone. V gene TRBV5-6 combines with J gene TRBJ2-7; no firm D call. This CDR3 is 13 amino acids long. With 0 bases removed from V and 4 bases from J, the gap between germline ends came to 8 bases. Germline V gives CDR1 SGHDT, CDR2 YYEEEE. CDR3 amino acids: CASSLEGYYEQYF. The CDR3 DNA is TGTGCCAGCAGCTTGGAAGGTTATTACGAGCAGTACTTC.

V gene TRBV5-1 combines with J gene TRBJ2-7; 10 bases are a match to TRBD1. Germline CDR1 SGHRS, CDR2 YFSETQ. The J segment lost 5 bases and the V segment lost 4 bases, leaving 6 bases of the junction unmatched. The CDR3 loop spans 14 amino acids. The DNA for the CDR3 is TGCGCCAGCAGCCCGGGACAGGGGCGGCACGAGCAGTACTTC. Amino acid sequence: CASSPGQGRHEQYF.

By sample fraction, this clone is medium-sized (0.01 to 0.1%). V usage is TRBV19 and J usage is TRBJ2-3; D may be TRBD2 (6 bases). Germline V gene data show CDR1 as LNHDA and CDR2 as SQIVND (reference sequence). This CDR3 comprises 14 residues. V was trimmed by 3 bases and J by 0 bases, leaving 7 bases between them. The CDR3 DNA reads as TGTGCCAGTAGTATCCGGGAGAGCACAGATACGCAGTATTTT. Translating gives CASSIRESTDTQYF. The full variable domain, with the rest looked up from reference TRBV19 and TRBJ2-3, is DGGITQSPKYLFRKEGQNVTLSCEQNLNHDAMYWYRQDPGQGLRLIYYSQIVNDFQKGDIAEGYSVSREKKESFPLTVTSAQKNPTAFYLCASSIRESTDTQYFGPGTRLTVL.

This clone occurred a few times. The chain links TRBV27 to TRBJ2-2, with D hard to call. This CDR3 region has 12 residues. V lost 6 bases and J lost 2, with 4 bases in between. The germline V gene has CDR1 MNHEY and CDR2 SMNVEV (reference sequence). In nucleotides, the CDR3 is TGTGCCAGCAGCCTTAACACCGGGGAGCTGTTTTTT. It yields the protein CASSLNTGELFF.

As for this clone: Germline and junction disagree at one end, which may indicate a read error. The chain employs TRBV7-7 and TRBJ2-1; 8 positions match TRBD1. Germline CDR1 SSHAT, CDR2 FNYEAQ (reference sequence). The CDR3 is 15 residues long. The CDR3 loop is CASSANRGSNNEQFF. CDR3 bases: TGTGCTAGCAGCGCGAACAGGGGGTCCAACAATGAGCAGTTCTTC. Complete variable domain (other parts from reference TRBV7-7 and TRBJ2-1): GAGVSQSPRYKVTKRGQDVTLRCDPISSHATLYWYQQALGQGPEFLTYFNYEAQPDKSGLPSDRFSAERPEGSISTLTIQRTEQRDSAMYRCASSANRGSNNEQFFGPGTRLTVL.

The V gene is TRBV4-2, the J gene TRBJ2-5, with a weak D call TRBD2 (7 bases). V lost 3 bases and J 0 bases, leaving 14 bases between the germline ends. Germline CDR1 is LGHNA and CDR2 is YNFKEQ. The CDR3 runs to 16 residues. In nucleotides, the CDR3 is TGTGCCAGCAGCCAGGCGGGGGCCCTGCACCAAGAGACCCAGTACTTC. The encoded protein is CASSQAGALHQETQYF.

V and J are TRBV5-4 and TRBJ2-2, with a weak D call TRBD2 (7 bases). TRBJ2-3 matches the DNA end more closely, so the J call is doubtful. Germline-derived CDR1 and CDR2 are SGHNT and YYREEE (reference sequence). The CDR3 has 15 residues. The CDR3 is CASSLEGTRGGAQYF. CDR3 nucleotide sequence: TGTGCCAGCAGCTTGGAGGGGACGCGAGGGGGGGCGCAGTATTTT.

This clone appeared a few times. This chain connects TRBV6-1 to TRBJ2-1; D tentatively fits TRBD1 or TRBD2 (5 bases each). The V end was cut by 2 bases, the J end by 13 bases, with 12 bases between. Germline V gene sequence: CDR1 MNHNS, CDR2 SASEGT. This CDR3 comprises 12 residues. The CDR3 protein is CASSEQGVYQFF. CDR3 bases: TGTGCCAGCAGTGAACAGGGAGTCTATCAGTTCTTC.

This clone was detected a few times. The rearrangement joins TRBV19 to TRBJ2-7; a weak D match, TRBD2 (5 bases). The CDR3 totals 13 residues. The germline V gene encodes CDR1 LNHDA and CDR2 SQIVND (reference sequence). The V end was cut by 4 bases, the J end by 5 bases, with 12 bases between. The CDR3 protein is CASSRLLGDEQYF. Here the CDR3 DNA reads TGTGCCAGTAGTAGGCTGCTCGGGGACGAGCAGTACTTC.

The chain joins TRBV20-1 to TRBJ1-2, with D possibly being TRBD1 (5 bases). This CDR3 spans 13 amino acids. The ends were cut back, 6 bases at V and 6 bases at J, with 17 bases in the middle. Germline values: CDR1 DFQATT, CDR2 SNEGSKA (reference sequence). CDR3 nucleotides: TGCAGTGCACAGGTTCCAGCTATTGATGGCTACACCTTC. It encodes CSAQVPAIDGYTF.

To note about this clone: The junction differs from germline at one of its ends, possibly a read error. V gene TRBV28 combines with J gene TRBJ2-1; perhaps TRBD1 as D (6 bases). CDR3 size: 15 residues. The V gene's germline CDR1 is MDHEN and CDR2 SYDVKM. For the CDR3, the DNA is TGTGCCAGCATTCCCGGACAGTGTTGGGACAATGAGCAGTTCTTT. Translated: CASIPGQCWDNEQFF.